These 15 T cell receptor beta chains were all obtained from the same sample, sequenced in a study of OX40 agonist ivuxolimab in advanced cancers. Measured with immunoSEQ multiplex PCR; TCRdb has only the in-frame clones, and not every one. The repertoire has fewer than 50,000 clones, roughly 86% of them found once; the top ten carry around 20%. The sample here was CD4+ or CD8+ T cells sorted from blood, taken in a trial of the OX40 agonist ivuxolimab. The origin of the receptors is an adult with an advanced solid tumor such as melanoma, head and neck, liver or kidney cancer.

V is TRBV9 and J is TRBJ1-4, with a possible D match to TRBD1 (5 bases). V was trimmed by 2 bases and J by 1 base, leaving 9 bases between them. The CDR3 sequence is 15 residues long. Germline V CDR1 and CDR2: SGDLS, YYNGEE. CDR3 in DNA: TGTGCCAGCAGCGTGGGGACGATAACTAATGAAAAACTGTTTTTT. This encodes CASSVGTITNEKLFF.

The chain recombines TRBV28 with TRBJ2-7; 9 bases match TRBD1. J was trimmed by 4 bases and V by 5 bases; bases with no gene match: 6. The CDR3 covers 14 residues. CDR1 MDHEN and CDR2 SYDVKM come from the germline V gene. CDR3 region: CASSTRDRVYEQYV. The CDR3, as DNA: TGTGCCAGCAGTACCCGGGACAGGGTATACGAGCAGTACGTC.

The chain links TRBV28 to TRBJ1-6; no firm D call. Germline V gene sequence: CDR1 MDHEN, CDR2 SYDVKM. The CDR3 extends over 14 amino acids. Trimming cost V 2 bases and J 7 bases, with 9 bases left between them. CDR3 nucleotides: TGTGCCAGCAGTTTAGGGCAGGCCAATTCACCCCTCCACTTT. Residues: CASSLGQANSPLHF.

The CDR3: CASRPGHQGTEAFF. In nucleotides, the CDR3 is TGTGCCAGCAGACCGGGACACCAAGGGACTGAAGCTTTCTTT. The rearrangement uses TRBV6-5 and TRBJ1-1; tentatively, D is TRBD1 (6 bases). V was cut by 6 bases and J by 5 bases, with 16 bases left in between. The CDR3 length is 14 residues. Germline assignment: CDR1 MNHEY and CDR2 SVGAGI.

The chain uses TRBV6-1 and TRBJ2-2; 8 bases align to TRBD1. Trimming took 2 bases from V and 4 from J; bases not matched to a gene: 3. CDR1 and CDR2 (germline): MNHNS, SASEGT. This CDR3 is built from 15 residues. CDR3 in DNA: TGTGCCAGCAGTGAAAACAGGGGGTTCACCGGGGAGCTGTTTTTT. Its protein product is CASSENRGFTGELFF.

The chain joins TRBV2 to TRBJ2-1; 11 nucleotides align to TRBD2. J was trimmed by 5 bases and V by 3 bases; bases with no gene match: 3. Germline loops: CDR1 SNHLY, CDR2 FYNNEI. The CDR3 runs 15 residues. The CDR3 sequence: CASSEVAGGNNEQFF. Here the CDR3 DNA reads TGTGCCAGCAGTGAGGTAGCGGGGGGGAACAATGAGCAGTTCTTC.

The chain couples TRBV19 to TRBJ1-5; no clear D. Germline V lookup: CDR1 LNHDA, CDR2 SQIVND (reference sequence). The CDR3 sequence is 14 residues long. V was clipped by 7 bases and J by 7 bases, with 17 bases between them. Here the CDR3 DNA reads TGTGCCAGTACTCCGGGCCCCGCGACCCAGCCCCAGCATTTT. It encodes CASTPGPATQPQHF.

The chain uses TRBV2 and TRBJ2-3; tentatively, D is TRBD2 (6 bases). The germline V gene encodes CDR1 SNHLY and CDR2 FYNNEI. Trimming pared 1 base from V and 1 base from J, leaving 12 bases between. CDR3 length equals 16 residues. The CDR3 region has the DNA TGTGCCAGCAGTGAAGAGGGTAGCGGAGGCACAGATACGCAGTATTTT. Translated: CASSEEGSGGTDTQYF. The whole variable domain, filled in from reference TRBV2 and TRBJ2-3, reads EPEVTQTPSHQVTQMGQEVILRCVPISNHLYFYWYRQILGQKVEFLVSFYNNEISEKSEIFDDQFSVERPDGSNFTLKIRSTKLEDSAMYFCASSEEGSGGTDTQYFGPGTRLTVL.

CDR3 protein: CASSQAAGRSNEKLFF. The CDR3 DNA is TGCGCCAGCAGCCAAGCCGCCGGCAGGTCTAATGAAAAACTGTTTTTT. The V call is TRBV4-1, the J call TRBJ1-4, with D unresolved. The germline CDR1 and CDR2 sequences are MGHRA and YSYEKL. This CDR3 is built from 16 residues. Trimming removed 1 base from V and 3 bases from J, with 12 bases in between.

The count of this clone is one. This chain's CDR3 is CASSPSLNTEAFF. DNA of the CDR3: TGTGCCAGCAGCCCCTCTCTGAACACTGAAGCTTTCTTT. This chain uses TRBV7-9 with TRBJ1-1; D unclear. Germline CDR1 SEHNR, CDR2 FQNEAQ (reference sequence). The CDR3 runs 13 residues. Trimming took 5 bases from V and 0 from J, leaving 7 bases between them. Variable domain in full (rest from reference TRBV7-9 and TRBJ1-1): DTGVSQNPRHKITKRGQNVTFRCDPISEHNRLYWYRQTLGQGPEFLTYFQNEAQLEKSRLLSDRFSAERPKGSFSTLEIQRTEQGDSAMYLCASSPSLNTEAFFGQGTRLTVV.

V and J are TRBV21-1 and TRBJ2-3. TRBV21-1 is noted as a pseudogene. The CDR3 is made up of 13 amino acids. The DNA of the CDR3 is TGTGCCAGCAGGCTGTCAAGCACAGATACGCAGTATTTT. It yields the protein CASRLSSTDTQYF.

CDR3 DNA sequence: TGTGCCAGCAGCTCCCGGGACTCCATCGATGAGCAGTTCTTC. This encodes CASSSRDSIDEQFF. The chain links TRBV5-4 to TRBJ2-1; D perhaps matches TRBD2 (6 bases). V dropped 3 bases and J dropped 8 bases, with 15 bases sitting between them. Germline CDR1 reads SGHNT; CDR2 reads YYREEE (reference sequence). This CDR3 comprises 14 residues.

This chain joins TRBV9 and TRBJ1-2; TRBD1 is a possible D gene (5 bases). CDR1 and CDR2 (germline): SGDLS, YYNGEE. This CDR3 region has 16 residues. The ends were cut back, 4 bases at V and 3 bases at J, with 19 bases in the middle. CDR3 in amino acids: CASSPSPLREDYGYTF. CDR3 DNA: TGTGCCAGCAGCCCTAGCCCTCTCAGGGAAGACTATGGCTACACCTTC.

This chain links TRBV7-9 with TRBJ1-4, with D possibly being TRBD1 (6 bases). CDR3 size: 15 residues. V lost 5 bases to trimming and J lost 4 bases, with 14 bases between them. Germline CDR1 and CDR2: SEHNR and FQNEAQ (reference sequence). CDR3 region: CASSKQGRGNEKLFF. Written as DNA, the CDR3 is TGTGCCAGCAGCAAACAGGGCCGGGGTAATGAAAAACTGTTTTTT.

The CDR3 loop reads CASSFEGASNQPQHF. Here the CDR3 DNA reads TGTGCCAGCAGTTTTGAAGGGGCCAGCAATCAGCCCCAGCATTTT. The J gene is TRBJ1-5, the V gene TRBV28, with D maybe TRBD1 (5 bases). Trimming stripped 3 bases from V and 1 base from J, with 10 bases between. CDR1 is MDHEN, CDR2 SYDVKM, per germline. The CDR3 is made up of 15 amino acids.